One sample yielded the 13 T cell receptor beta chains listed below, sequenced in a study of CD8 T cells in ankylosing spondylitis. Study conclusions and caveats: Apparently characteristic of ankylosing spondylitis blood was a TCR beta motif (eight highly homologous variants).

Using its own MiXCR run on the 5' RACE reads, TCRdb lists one record per CDR3 protein. Here the sample spans fewer than 500,000 distinct CDR3 sequences, 20% to 25% being singletons. These receptors have no known antigen. Sequenced input: blood, either unsorted or a sorted T cell fraction (not recorded which). These receptors were taken from a male donor with ankylosing spondylitis.

The chain employs TRBV4-3 and TRBJ1-2, with D unresolved. Trimming shortened V by 0 bases and J by 4 bases, and 12 bases separated the two germline ends. Germline CDR1 is LGHNA and CDR2 is YSLEER. The CDR3 spans 15 residues. In nucleotides, the CDR3 is TGCGCCAGCAGCCAAGATCTGGCTTCCTTCTATGGCTACACCTTC. This gives the protein CASSQDLASFYGYTF.

The chain carries TRBV7-8 and TRBJ1-2, with 9 bases matching TRBD1. The CDR3 runs 13 residues. The ends lost 3 bases at V and 8 bases at J; junction bases unmatched: 4. The V gene's germline CDR1 is SGHVS and CDR2 FQNEAQ. The CDR3 sequence is CASSLRQGEGYTF. CDR3 in DNA: TGTGCCAGCAGCTTGCGACAGGGGGAAGGCTACACCTTC.

The chain has TRBV30 and TRBJ2-7, with 10 bases matching TRBD2. Germline CDR1 GTSNPN, CDR2 SVGIG (reference sequence). The V gene end was trimmed by 4 bases and the J gene end by 6 bases; junction bases not matched to a gene: 6. The CDR3 sequence is 13 residues long. The CDR3: CAWKLAGVGEQYF. CDR3 DNA: TGTGCCTGGAAGCTAGCGGGAGTCGGCGAGCAGTACTTC.

V usage is TRBV28 and J usage is TRBJ2-7; D not certain. The CDR3 totals 13 residues. With 3 bases removed from V and 2 bases from J, the gap between germline ends came to 8 bases. Germline loops: CDR1 MDHEN, CDR2 SYDVKM. The CDR3 loop reads CASSLETTYEQYF. Here the CDR3 DNA reads TGTGCCAGCAGTTTGGAGACGACCTACGAGCAGTACTTC.

This clonotype showed up just a few times. The J gene is TRBJ2-1, the V gene TRBV6-1; 9 nucleotides agree with TRBD2. The CDR3 is made up of 13 amino acids. CDR1 is MNHNS and CDR2 is SASEGT in the germline V gene. The trim removed 7 bases at V and 6 bases at J, leaving 4 bases unmatched. This chain's CDR3 is CASMGLAFNEQFF. CDR3 coding DNA: TGTGCCAGCATGGGACTAGCCTTCAATGAGCAGTTCTTC.

The V call is TRBV9, the J call TRBJ2-1; 9 bases align to TRBD2. Trimming cost V 3 bases and J 9 bases; bases outside gene matches: 4. The CDR3 runs to 13 residues. CDR1 SGDLS and CDR2 YYNGEE come from the germline V gene. In DNA, the CDR3 is TGTGCCAGCAGCGAAGCGGGAGGTCGTGAGCAGTTCTTC. Protein: CASSEAGGREQFF.

The chain carries TRBV9 and TRBJ2-7, with D possibly matching TRBD1 (6 bases). Deletions cut 2 bases from V and 9 bases from J, with 21 bases between. There are 15 residues in the CDR3. The germline gives CDR1 SGDLS, CDR2 YYNGEE. The CDR3 DNA follows: TGTGCCAGCAGCGTTTACAGGGACGGCTACGTTCTGCAGTACTTC. This sequence encodes CASSVYRDGYVLQYF.

The genes are TRBV4-1 and TRBJ2-5, with D possibly being TRBD1 (5 bases). Trimming removed 0 bases from V and 2 bases from J, with 16 bases in between. The germline gives CDR1 MGHRA, CDR2 YSYEKL. This CDR3 region has 17 residues. This chain's CDR3 is CASSQDMRQGYQETQYF. Written as DNA, the CDR3 is TGCGCCAGCAGCCAAGATATGCGGCAGGGTTATCAAGAGACCCAGTACTTC.

V usage is TRBV7-2 and J usage is TRBJ2-1; D uncertain. The CDR3 contains 12 residues. Between the trimmed V and J ends, which lost 6 bases and 9 bases, there was a span of 12 bases. Germline V gene sequence: CDR1 SGHTA, CDR2 FQGNSA. In DNA form, the CDR3 reads TGTGCCAGCAGTCCGAGTCGGCCTGAGCAGTTCTTC. It yields the protein CASSPSRPEQFF.

This clonotype was seen only a few times. The chain carries TRBV7-9 and TRBJ2-6; D is possibly TRBD1 (6 bases). The CDR3 covers 15 residues. Germline V CDR1 and CDR2: SEHNR, FQNEAQ (reference sequence). The ends were cut back, 6 bases at V and 3 bases at J, with 12 bases in the middle. The CDR3 sequence is CASSIQGFGANVLTF. The CDR3 bases are TGTGCCAGCAGTATACAGGGATTTGGGGCCAACGTCCTGACTTTC. Looking up the rest from reference TRBV7-9 and TRBJ2-6 gives the full variable domain: DTGVSQNPRHKITKRGQNVTFRCDPISEHNRLYWYRQTLGQGPEFLTYFQNEAQLEKSRLLSDRFSAERPKGSFSTLEIQRTEQGDSAMYLCASSIQGFGANVLTFGAGSRLTVL.

This clonotype has just a few counts. The genes are TRBV12-3 or TRBV12-4 and TRBJ2-6; tentatively, D is TRBD1 (6 bases). The CDR3 spans 14 residues. The V end was cut by 6 bases, the J end by 2 bases, with 8 bases between. The CDR3, as DNA: TGTGCCAGCAGACAGGGAACTGGGGCCAACGTCCTGACTTTC. This sequence encodes CASRQGTGANVLTF.

This clonotype showed up many times. This chain joins TRBV5-1 and TRBJ2-7; D unclear. The CDR3 length is 12 residues. Germline V gene lookup returns CDR1 SGHRS and CDR2 YFSETQ. The V gene lost 0 bases and the J gene lost 5 bases, with 6 bases spanning the gap. The CDR3 protein is CASSLGRNEQYF. The CDR3 coding sequence is TGCGCCAGCAGCTTGGGCCGAAACGAGCAGTACTTC.

The chain uses TRBV9 and TRBJ2-2; TRBD2 is a possible D gene (5 bases). The germline V gene encodes CDR1 SGDLS and CDR2 YYNGEE. Trimming cost V 0 bases and J 4 bases, with 7 bases left between them. The CDR3 sequence is 14 residues long. CDR3 DNA sequence: TGTGCCAGCAGCGTAGGGCTAGCCACCGGGGAGCTGTTTTTT. Translated, it gives CASSVGLATGELFF.